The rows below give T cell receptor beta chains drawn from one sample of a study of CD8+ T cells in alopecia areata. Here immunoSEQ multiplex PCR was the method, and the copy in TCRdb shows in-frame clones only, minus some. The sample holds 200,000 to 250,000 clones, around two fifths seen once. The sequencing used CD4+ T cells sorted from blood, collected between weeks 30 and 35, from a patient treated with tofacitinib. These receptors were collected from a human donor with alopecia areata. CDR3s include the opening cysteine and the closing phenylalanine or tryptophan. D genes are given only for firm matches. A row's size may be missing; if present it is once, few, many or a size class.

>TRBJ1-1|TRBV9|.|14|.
TGTGCCAGCAGCCCGAATTTGGGAGGGACTGAAGCTTTCTTT
CASSPNLGGTEAFF
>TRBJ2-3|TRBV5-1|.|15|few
TGCGCCAGCAGCTCCCGGGACAATCCCACAGATACGCAGTATTTT
CASSSRDNPTDTQYF
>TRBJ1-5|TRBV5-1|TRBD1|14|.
TGCGCCAGCAGCCCGGACAGGGGCAATCAGCCCCAGCATTTT
CASSPDRGNQPQHF
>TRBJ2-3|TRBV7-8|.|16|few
TGTGCCAGCAGCAGGGCCCAGCTAGGCAGTCCAGATACGCAGTATTTT
CASSRAQLGSPDTQYF
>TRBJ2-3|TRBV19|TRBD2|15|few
TGTGCCAGTAGTCTACTAGCGGGAGGCACAGATACGCAGTATTTT
CASSLLAGGTDTQYF
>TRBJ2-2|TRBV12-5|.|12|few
TGTGCTAGTGGTCCCCCTTTCGGGGAGCTGTTTTTT
CASGPPFGELFF
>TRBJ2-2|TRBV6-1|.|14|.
TGTGCCAGCCGGGAGCAGCCGAACACCGGGGAGCTGTTTTTT
CASREQPNTGELFF
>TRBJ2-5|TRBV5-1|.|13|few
TGCGCCAGCAGCTTGACAGCCGGCGAGACCCAGTACTTC
CASSLTAGETQYF
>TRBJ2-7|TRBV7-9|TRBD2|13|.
TGTGCCAGCAGCGCCACGACTAGCGGCGAGCAGTACTTC
CASSATTSGEQYF
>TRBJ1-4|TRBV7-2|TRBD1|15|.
TGTGCCAGCAGCTGGTCACAGGGGACTAATGAAAAACTGTTTTTT
CASSWSQGTNEKLFF
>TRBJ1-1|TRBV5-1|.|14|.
TGCGCCAGCAGCTTGACAGGGCTGAACACTGAAGCTTTCTTT
CASSLTGLNTEAFF
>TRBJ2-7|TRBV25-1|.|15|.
TGTGCCAGCAGTGAATCCCGGGACGTCACCTACGAGCAGTACTTC
CASSESRDVTYEQYF
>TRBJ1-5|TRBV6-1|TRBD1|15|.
TGTGCCAGCAGTGCAGGACAGGGGGGGACTCAGCCCCAGCATTTT
CASSAGQGGTQPQHF
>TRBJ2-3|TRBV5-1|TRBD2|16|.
TGCGCCAGCAGCTTGGACGGGGGAGGGCTGGAAGATACGCAGTATTTT
CASSLDGGGLEDTQYF
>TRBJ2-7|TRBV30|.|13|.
TGTGCCTGGAGTGCCGCCGAGCGGCACGAGCAGTACTTC
CAWSAAERHEQYF
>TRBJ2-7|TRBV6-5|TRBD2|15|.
TGTGCCACCCTGCCCAAGGCTAGCGGGAGCTACGAGCAGTACTTC
CATLPKASGSYEQYF
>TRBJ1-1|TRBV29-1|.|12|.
TGCAGCGTAGGCAGGCTGAACACTGAAGCTTTCTTT
CSVGRLNTEAFF
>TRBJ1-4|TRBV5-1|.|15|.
TGCGCCAGCAGCTTGGCTGGCAGGGGTTGGGAAAAACTGTTTTTT
CASSLAGRGWEKLFF
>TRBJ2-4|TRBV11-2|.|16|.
TGTGCCAGCAGCTTATACGAAACTGGGGCCAAAAACATTCAGTACTTC
CASSLYETGAKNIQYF
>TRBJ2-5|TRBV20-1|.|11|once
TGCAGTGCTAGACAGTTGGAGACCCAGTACTTC
CSARQLETQYF
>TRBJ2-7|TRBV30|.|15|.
TGTGCCTGGAGTCCCTATTTATGGCGTCGGTACGAGCAGTACTTC
CAWSPYLWRRYEQYF
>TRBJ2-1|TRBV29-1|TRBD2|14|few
TGCAGCGGGGCTGGGACTAGCGGGTACAATGAGCAGTTCTTC
CSGAGTSGYNEQFF
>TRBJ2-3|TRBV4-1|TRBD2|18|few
TGCGCCAGCAGCCAAGGCGTGCAAGCGGGGGGAAGCACAGATACGCAGTATTTT
CASSQGVQAGGSTDTQYF
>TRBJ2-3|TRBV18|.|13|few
TGTGCCAGCTCACCACGTCGGACAGATACGCAGTATTTT
CASSPRRTDTQYF
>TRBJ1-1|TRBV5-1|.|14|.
TGCGCCAGCAGGACAGGAGAGCCCAACACTGAAGCTTTCTTT
CASRTGEPNTEAFF
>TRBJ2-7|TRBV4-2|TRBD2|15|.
TGTGCCAGCAGCCGGGGGACTAGCGGGTCCTACGAGCAGTACTTC
CASSRGTSGSYEQYF
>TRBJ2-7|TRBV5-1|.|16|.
TGCGCCAGCAGCTTGGACGCTGAGACAGTGTCCTACGAGCAGTACTTC
CASSLDAETVSYEQYF
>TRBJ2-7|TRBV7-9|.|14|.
TGTGCCAGCAGCTTGAGCAGGGGTCTCTACGAGCAGTACTTC
CASSLSRGLYEQYF
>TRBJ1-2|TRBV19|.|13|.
TGTGCCAGTAGTAAAACAGGGACTTATGGCTACACCTTC
CASSKTGTYGYTF
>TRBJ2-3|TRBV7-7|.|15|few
TGTGCTAGCAGCTTAGGTTCGGGAGAGGCAGATACGCAGTATTTT
CASSLGSGEADTQYF
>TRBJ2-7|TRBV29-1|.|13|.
TGCAGCGTGGTGAACTGGGGCTCCTACGAGCAGTACTTC
CSVVNWGSYEQYF
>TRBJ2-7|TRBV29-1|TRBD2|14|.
TGCAGCGTTGTAGAGGCGGGGGGAGGGTACGAGCAGTACTTC
CSVVEAGGGYEQYF
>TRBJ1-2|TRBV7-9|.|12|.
TGTGCCAGCAGCTCCAACAGGGATCCAGACACCTTC
CASSSNRDPDTF
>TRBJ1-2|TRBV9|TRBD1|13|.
TGTGCCAGCAGCGGGGACAGATTCTATGGCTACACCTTC
CASSGDRFYGYTF
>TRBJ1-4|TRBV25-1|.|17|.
TGTGCCAGCAGTGAAGGGGTTAGGTCAAGAGGACCTGAAAAACTGTTTTTT
CASSEGVRSRGPEKLFF
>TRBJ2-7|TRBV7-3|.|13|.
TGTGCCAGCAGCTCAGACTCCTCTCAGTATCAGTACTTC
CASSSDSSQYQYF
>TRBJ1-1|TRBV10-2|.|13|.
TGCGCCAGCAGTGAGGACGTCCTAAGGGTTACTTTCTTT
CASSEDVLRVTFF
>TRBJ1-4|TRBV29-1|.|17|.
TGCAGCGTTGAACTTCAGGGCGGGATCGCAACTAATGAAAAACTGTTTTTT
CSVELQGGIATNEKLFF
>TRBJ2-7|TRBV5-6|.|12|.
TGTGCCAGCAGCTTACAGGGCTACGAGCAGTACTTC
CASSLQGYEQYF
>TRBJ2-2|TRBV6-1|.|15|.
TGTGCCAGCAGTGAACGTCGGCCCCGGGAGGGGGAGCTGTTTTTT
CASSERRPREGELFF
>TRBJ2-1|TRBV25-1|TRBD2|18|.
TGTGCCAGCCCTCAGACTAGCGGGAGGGCCGAACTATACAATGAGCAGTTCTTC
CASPQTSGRAELYNEQFF
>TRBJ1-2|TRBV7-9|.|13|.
TGTGCCAGCACCCCCGACACTAACTATGGCTACACCTTC
CASTPDTNYGYTF
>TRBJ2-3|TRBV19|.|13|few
TGTGCCAGTATGGACAGATTCACAGATACGCAGTATTTT
CASMDRFTDTQYF
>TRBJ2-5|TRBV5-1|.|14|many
TGCGCCAGCAGCATCGAGGTACGGCAAGAGACCCAGTACTTC
CASSIEVRQETQYF
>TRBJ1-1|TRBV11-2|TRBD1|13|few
TGTGCCAGCGGACCGGACAGGGGGATTGAAGCTTTCTTT
CASGPDRGIEAFF
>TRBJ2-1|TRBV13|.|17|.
TGTGCCAGCAGCTTACGGGCCAGCTCGAGCTCCTACAATGAGCAGTTCTTC
CASSLRASSSSYNEQFF
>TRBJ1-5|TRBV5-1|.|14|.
TGCGCCAGCAGCTTGGGCTACCCCAATCAGCCCCAGCATTTT
CASSLGYPNQPQHF
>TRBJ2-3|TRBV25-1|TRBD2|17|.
TGTGCCAGCAGCCTTGAGGGCGGGAGCCCCGGGACAGATACGCAGTATTTT
CASSLEGGSPGTDTQYF
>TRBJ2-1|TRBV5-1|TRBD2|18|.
TGCGCCAGCAGTTTGGGACTAGCGGGGGGAATTTCCTACAATGAGCAGTTCTTC
CASSLGLAGGISYNEQFF
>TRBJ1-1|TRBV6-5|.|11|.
TGTGCCAGTGGTTCTCCCCTTGAAGCTTTCTTT
CASGSPLEAFF